This is a list of T cell receptor beta chains from one sample in a study of CD8 T cells in Susac syndrome. TCRdb called the immunoSEQ multiplex PCR reads again in MiXCR, with one record for every CDR3 protein. The data contain about 150,000 distinct CDR3 sequences, roughly 95% of them singletons. Sequencing was carried out using CD4+ T cells from PBMCs. The receptors originated from a human donor with Susac syndrome. CDR3s include the opening cysteine and the closing phenylalanine or tryptophan. A D gene is named only where the DNA matches it firmly. Rows give clone size only sometimes, using once, few, many, or a class for an expanded clone.

j_call d_call clone_size v_call cdr3_nt cdr3_aa
TRBJ1-4 NA NA TRBV7-9 TGTGCCAGCAGCGGGGACGGTGCTAATGAAAAACTGTTTTTT CASSGDGANEKLFF
TRBJ2-2 TRBD1 once TRBV3-1 TGTGCCAGCAGCCAAGGGACAGGAACCAACACCGGGGAGCTGTTTTTT CASSQGTGTNTGELFF
TRBJ1-3 NA NA TRBV7-9 TGTGCCAGCAGCTCCGACCGGGGCCCTAGGACCATATATTTT CASSSDRGPRTIYF
TRBJ1-2 NA NA TRBV4-3 TGCGCCAGCAGCCACCTAGGCTACACCTTC CASSHLGYTF
TRBJ2-7 TRBD1 NA TRBV20-1 TGCAGTGCTTGGGACAGGGGATCAAACGAGCAGTACTTC CSAWDRGSNEQYF
TRBJ2-5 TRBD2 NA TRBV11-2 TGTGCCAGCAGCTTATGGCGGGGGGGCGTGGAAGGCAAAGAGACCCAGTACTTC CASSLWRGGVEGKETQYF
TRBJ2-7 TRBD2 NA TRBV7-9 TGTGCCAGCAGCTTGGGGGGGTCTACCTACGAGCAGTACTTC CASSLGGSTYEQYF
TRBJ2-1 TRBD2 NA TRBV11-2 TGTGCCAGCAGCTTAGGCCCTAGCGGGGGGCGCAATGAGCAGTTCTTC CASSLGPSGGRNEQFF
TRBJ2-1 NA NA TRBV29-1 TGCAGCGTTGCAGGGGGGGGATCCTACAATGAGCAGTTCTTC CSVAGGGSYNEQFF
TRBJ2-5 NA few TRBV13 TGTGCCAGCAGCATCGGACAGCAAGAGACCCAGTACTTC CASSIGQQETQYF
TRBJ2-5 TRBD1 NA TRBV7-9 TGTGCCAGCAGCTTAACCGACAGGGGGGAGACCCAGTACTTC CASSLTDRGETQYF
TRBJ1-2 NA NA TRBV7-2 TGTGCCAGCAGCTTGGGTGGGACCGGCTACACCTTC CASSLGGTGYTF
TRBJ1-1 NA NA TRBV29-1 TGCAGCGGGGGGACATCAGGAACTGAAGCTTTCTTT CSGGTSGTEAFF
TRBJ2-3 NA NA TRBV2 TGTGCCAGCAGTGACACTACAGATACGCAGTATTTT CASSDTTDTQYF
TRBJ2-4 NA NA TRBV25-1 TGTGCCAGCAGTGCCGGGGAGGGGGCGGGGACCGGCATTCAGTACTTC CASSAGEGAGTGIQYF
TRBJ1-1 NA NA TRBV29-1 TGCAGCTCGGGAGGGATGAACACTGAAGCTTTCTTT CSSGGMNTEAFF
TRBJ1-3 NA NA TRBV7-9 TGTGCCAGCAGCTTAATAAACCGAGCTGGAAACACCATATATTTT CASSLINRAGNTIYF
TRBJ1-5 NA NA TRBV7-2 TGTGCCAGCAGCCGGTGGGCCAATCAGCCCCAGCATTTT CASSRWANQPQHF
TRBJ1-6 NA NA TRBV6-5 TGTGCCAGCAGTTACCCCCCGGACAGTGGATCACCCCTCCACTTT CASSYPPDSGSPLHF
TRBJ2-7 NA NA TRBV29-1 TGCAGCGTCTCAACGGCAGGGAGTTACGAGCAGTACTTC CSVSTAGSYEQYF
TRBJ2-5 NA NA TRBV21-1 TGTGCCAGCAGCAACCTAGGAAATTCGCAGACCCAGTACTTC CASSNLGNSQTQYF
TRBJ2-3 TRBD2 NA TRBV27 TGTGCCAGCAGACGGCGCGGGGGGGGCACAGATACGCAGTATTTT CASRRRGGGTDTQYF
TRBJ2-5 NA NA TRBV30 TGTGCCTGGAGTAGTGATAGCGCGGAGACCCAGTACTTC CAWSSDSAETQYF
TRBJ1-1 NA NA TRBV14 TGTGCCAGCAGCCAAATTCTCGGAAGCGCTGAAGCTTTCTTT CASSQILGSAEAFF
TRBJ2-4 TRBD2 NA TRBV20-1 TGCAGTGCTCGACCCGCGGGGGGTAATCAGTACTTC CSARPAGGNQYF
TRBJ2-4 TRBD1 NA TRBV3-1 TGTGCCAGCAGCCAAGATTGGACAGGATTAGCCAAAAACATTCAGTACTTC CASSQDWTGLAKNIQYF
TRBJ2-2 NA NA TRBV20-1 TGCAGTGCTAGTAATCAGGAGCACACCGGGGAGCTGTTTTTT CSASNQEHTGELFF
TRBJ2-2 NA NA TRBV9 TGTGCCAGCAGCGTAATAGATGCGAACACCGGGGAGCTGTTTTTT CASSVIDANTGELFF
TRBJ2-5 NA NA TRBV9 TGTGCCAGCAGCGTAGTCCCCGGGACCTTGGAGACCCAGTACTTC CASSVVPGTLETQYF
TRBJ1-1 NA NA TRBV6-4 TGTGCCAGCAGTGTATCGCAACAAACGGAAGCTTTCTTT CASSVSQQTEAFF
TRBJ2-7 NA once TRBV29-1 TGCAGCGTTGAAGAACCGGGGGGCGGGCAGTACTTC CSVEEPGGGQYF
TRBJ2-1 TRBD2 once TRBV5-4 TGTGCCAGCAGCGTAGCGGGGACAAATGAGCAGTTCTTC CASSVAGTNEQFF
TRBJ1-1 NA NA TRBV9 TGTGCCAGCAGCGTAAGTCTACTGAACACTGAAGCTTTCTTT CASSVSLLNTEAFF
TRBJ2-3 NA NA TRBV5-6 TGTGCCAGCAGCCAGGGACAATCGGGAGATACGCAGTATTTT CASSQGQSGDTQYF
TRBJ2-5 TRBD1 NA TRBV7-3 TGTGCCAGCAGCCAAAACCGGGACAGGGGTCAAGAGACCCAGTACTTC CASSQNRDRGQETQYF
TRBJ2-5 NA NA TRBV3-1 TGTGCCAGCAGCCAAATCCCCCAAGAGACCCAGTACTTC CASSQIPQETQYF
TRBJ2-5 TRBD2 NA TRBV12-3/TRBV12-4 TGTGCCAGCAGCCCTTCCCTTAGCGGGGGGGCCGGAGAGACCCAGTACTTC CASSPSLSGGAGETQYF